The entry below describes one T cell receptor beta chain. Antigen specificity is unknown. This specimen belongs to a study of graft-versus-host responses after intestinal transplantation. General observations from the study: Declining HvG levels early post-transplant were linked to peak circulating GvH clone levels.

V shed 2 bases and J shed 4 bases, with 16 bases lying between them. Germline values: CDR1 MNHNS, CDR2 SASEGT. CDR3 length: 16 residues. Some clones are missing from TCRdb's copy, which holds only in-frame ones; the method was immunoSEQ multiplex PCR. There are around 84,000 clones in the sample; around 86% occur only once, and about 18% lies in the top ten. The sequencing used unstimulated CD8+ T cells sorted from spleen or lymph node cells, collected before intestinal transplant. The clonotype comes from a human donor who received an intestinal transplant. The V and J genes are TRBV6-1 and TRBJ2-3, with D possibly being TRBD2 (6 bases). CDR3 coding DNA: TGTGCCAGCAGTGAAACCTCGACTAGTTTCCCAGATACGCAGTATTTT. Protein: CASSETSTSFPDTQYF.